This paragraph reports one TCR beta chain. This sample was taken from a study of blood T cell repertoires in COVID-19. At the level of the study: COVID-19 samples from acute and convalescent phases originated in the United States, Italy and Spain. T cells, B-cell-depleted T cells, or PBMCs provided the cDNA or gDNA that served as material.

The CDR3 totals 15 residues. The germline CDR1 and CDR2 sequences are MNHEY and SVGAGI. Trimming stripped 3 bases from V and 2 bases from J, with 11 bases between. Original analysis: Cell counts per sample came from amplifying reference gene primers. Repertoires were generated with immunoSEQ multiplex PCR, while TCRdb's copy carries only in-frame clones and drops some. V and J calls and clone size come straight from that table; D and trimming were deduced from the DNA. The table has 95,000 to 150,000 clones, around 86% seen once. The chain uses TRBV6-5 and TRBJ2-1; TRBD1 might be the D (6 bases). The sample comprised peripheral blood. The sequence came from a woman between 70 and 85 years old with acute or convalescent COVID-19. This CDR3 reads CASSYGGLAYNEQFF. In DNA, the CDR3 is TGTGCCAGCAGTTATGGGGGCTTAGCCTACAATGAGCAGTTCTTC.